The 28 T cell receptor beta chains reported below all come from one sample, sequenced in a study of shared clonotypes between healthy human individuals. Some clones are missing from TCRdb's copy, which holds only in-frame ones; the method was immunoSEQ multiplex PCR. The sample consists of approximately 980,000 clones, over 75% of them appearing once. The sample was memory CD4+ T cells sorted from blood. As to subset: CD45RA-negative fraction. These TCRs come from a man in his late teens or twenties in good health.

This clone was picked up a small number of times. The rearrangement joins TRBV7-6 to TRBJ1-5, with 9 positions matching TRBD1. Germline V gene lookup returns CDR1 SGHVS and CDR2 FNYEAQ. Losses at the gene ends were 5 bases for V and 0 bases for J; bases not matched to a gene: 2. The CDR3 sequence is 15 residues long. This CDR3 is CASSRTGDSNQPQHF. The DNA of the CDR3 is TGTGCCAGCAGCAGGACAGGGGATAGCAATCAGCCCCAGCATTTT.

V and J are TRBV11-2 and TRBJ2-5; TRBD2 agrees at 9 bases. This CDR3 is built from 13 residues. Germline trimming cut 8 bases from V and 5 bases from J; bases unmatched to any gene: 6. Germline V gene sequence: CDR1 SGHAT, CDR2 FQNNGV. The CDR3 spells CASGGGALETQYF. Written as DNA, the CDR3 is TGTGCCAGCGGCGGGGGGGCCCTGGAGACCCAGTACTTC.

This chain links TRBV2 with TRBJ2-1; a weak D match, TRBD1 (5 bases). This CDR3 has 14 amino acids. V lost 11 bases, J lost 1 base, and 15 bases lay in between. Germline V gene data show CDR1 as SNHLY and CDR2 as FYNNEI. The CDR3 DNA follows: TGTGCCCCCAGGGTGGTAGTTTCCTACAATGAGCAGTTCTTC. Translation: CAPRVVVSYNEQFF.

Ten or more counts support this clone. The same CDR3 can be traced to other DNA sequences in this sample. The chain employs TRBV5-1 and TRBJ2-5; 8 bases map to TRBD2. The germline CDR1 and CDR2 sequences are SGHRS and YFSETQ. This CDR3 is built from 17 residues. Losses at the gene ends were 0 bases for V and 1 base for J; bases not matched to a gene: 8. CDR3 amino acids: CASSLGALAGTQETQYF. CDR3 nucleotide sequence: TGCGCCAGCAGCTTGGGTGCGCTAGCGGGTACCCAAGAGACCCAGTACTTC.

With regard to this clone: At one end the junction does not follow the germline gene, possibly because of a read error. The chain joins TRBV7-7 to TRBJ2-1; TRBD1 matches at 7 bases. This CDR3 has 15 amino acids. Germline V gene sequence: CDR1 SSHAT, CDR2 FNYEAQ (reference sequence). CDR3 amino acids: CASSLASGGKGEQFF. In nucleotides, the CDR3 is TGTGCTAGCAGCTTAGCCTCAGGGGGAAAGGGTGAGCAGTTCTTC.

The rearrangement uses TRBV7-9 and TRBJ1-2; D is unclear. CDR1 and CDR2 from the germline V gene are SEHNR and FQNEAQ (reference sequence). V was shortened by 3 bases and J by 4 bases, with 12 bases between the two germline ends. This CDR3 region has 14 residues. CDR3 sequence: CASSFEGGGYGYTF. The CDR3, as DNA: TGTGCCAGCAGCTTTGAGGGAGGTGGCTATGGCTACACCTTC.

In its sample, this clone was seen once. The V and J genes are TRBV5-1 and TRBJ2-4; 11 bases line up with TRBD2. Looked up from germline, CDR1 is SGHRS and CDR2 is YFSETQ. This CDR3 is built from 17 residues. Trimming at V came to 4 bases and at J to 3 bases, leaving 9 bases not matched to a gene. The CDR3 DNA reads as TGCGCCAGCAGCGAAGTTAGCGGGGGGGCCCACAAAAACATTCAGTACTTC. Protein: CASSEVSGGAHKNIQYF.

The rearrangement joins TRBV2 to TRBJ2-2; 7 bases are a match to TRBD1. The CDR3 is made up of 15 amino acids. Germline CDR1 SNHLY, CDR2 FYNNEI. The junction had 7 bases not matched to a gene; V was cut back by 7 bases and J by 2 bases. CDR3 loop: CASILTGVNTGELFF. For the CDR3, the DNA is TGTGCCAGCATCCTTACAGGGGTCAACACCGGGGAGCTGTTTTTT.

This clone showed up many times. The chain employs TRBV19 and TRBJ1-1; TRBD1 might be the D (5 bases). This CDR3 has 12 amino acids. With 8 bases removed from V and 1 base from J, the gap between germline ends came to 8 bases. Germline V gene lookup returns CDR1 LNHDA and CDR2 SQIVND (reference sequence). The CDR3 bases are TGTGCCAGTTATAGGGGGAACACTGAAGCTTTCTTT. Protein product: CASYRGNTEAFF.

This clone was detected a few times. The V gene is TRBV2, the J gene TRBJ2-7; D gene unclear. The CDR3 runs to 12 residues. V shed 7 bases and J shed 2 bases, with 9 bases lying between them. CDR1 and CDR2 from the germline V gene are SNHLY and FYNNEI. CDR3 loop: CASTNPTYEQYF. CDR3 sequence (DNA): TGTGCCAGCACCAATCCCACCTACGAGCAGTACTTC.

The chain combines TRBV4-1 with TRBJ2-4; 11 bases are shared with TRBD2. The CDR3 loop spans 18 amino acids. J was trimmed by 0 bases and V by 1 base; bases with no gene match: 5. In germline, CDR1 is MGHRA, CDR2 YSYEKL. The DNA for the CDR3 is TGCGCCAGCAGCCAAGGCAGACTAGCGGGGTTAGCCAAAAACATTCAGTACTTC. This sequence encodes CASSQGRLAGLAKNIQYF.

The chain is built from TRBV4-1 and TRBJ1-5; D uncertain. The V gene lost 6 bases and the J gene lost 3 bases, with 9 bases spanning the gap. CDR1 is MGHRA and CDR2 is YSYEKL in the germline V gene. This CDR3 has 13 residues. CDR3 in DNA: TGCGCCAGCAGGAAAGGGTACAATCAGCCCCAGCATTTT. Protein sequence: CASRKGYNQPQHF.

V is TRBV2 and J is TRBJ2-7; 10 positions match TRBD2. CDR1 is SNHLY and CDR2 is FYNNEI in the germline V gene. After removal of 3 bases from V and 6 bases from J, the junction contained 8 bases not matched to a gene. The length of the CDR3 is 15 residues. The CDR3 DNA reads TGTGCCAGCAGTGAGGGGCTAGCGGGAGTGACCGAGCAGTACTTC. This codes for CASSEGLAGVTEQYF.

This chain uses TRBV19 with TRBJ2-7; 8 bases match TRBD1. The CDR3 totals 15 residues. The germline CDR1 and CDR2 sequences are LNHDA and SQIVND (reference sequence). The ends lost 6 bases at V and 6 bases at J; junction bases unmatched: 13. CDR3 DNA: TGTGCCAGTAGCCTACTGAACCAGCAGGGGGCCGAGCAGTACTTC. This codes for CASSLLNQQGAEQYF. The full variable domain, its missing parts supplied by reference TRBV19 and TRBJ2-7, is DGGITQSPKYLFRKEGQNVTLSCEQNLNHDAMYWYRQDPGQGLRLIYYSQIVNDFQKGDIAEGYSVSREKKESFPLTVTSAQKNPTAFYLCASSLLNQQGAEQYFGPGTRLTVT.

This chain uses TRBV6-6 with TRBJ2-7; the D is unclear. Per the germline V gene, CDR1 is MNHNY and CDR2 is SVGAGI (reference sequence). This CDR3 spans 13 amino acids. V lost 2 bases to trimming and J lost 3 bases, with 8 bases between them. The CDR3: CASSYRWSYEQYF. CDR3 nucleotides: TGTGCCAGCAGTTACAGGTGGAGCTACGAGCAGTACTTC.

V usage is TRBV29-1 and J usage is TRBJ2-3; D assignment may be TRBD1 or TRBD2 (5 bases each). Germline V CDR1 and CDR2: SQVTM, ANQGSEA. V shed 7 bases and J shed 1 base, with 12 bases lying between them. There are 13 residues in the CDR3. The DNA of the CDR3 is TGCAGCGCCGAGGGGAGAGGCACAGATACGCAGTATTTT. Translated, it gives CSAEGRGTDTQYF.

The rearrangement uses TRBV28 and TRBJ1-3; TRBD1 matches at 7 bases. Germline CDR1 and CDR2: MDHEN and SYDVKM. V gave up 8 bases and J gave up 4 bases; unmatched junction bases: 8. The CDR3 runs to 14 residues. Here the CDR3 DNA reads TGTGCCAGCTTACAACAGGGGCGAGGAAACACCATATATTTT. Its translation: CASLQQGRGNTIYF.

The rearrangement joins TRBV6-6 to TRBJ2-3; D call uncertain. Germline V gene lookup returns CDR1 MNHNY and CDR2 SVGAGI (reference sequence). V was clipped by 6 bases and J by 4 bases, with 11 bases between them. The CDR3 covers 13 residues. CDR3 loop: CASSPRWADTQYF. Here the CDR3 DNA reads TGTGCCAGCAGCCCCCGGTGGGCAGATACGCAGTATTTT.

The rearrangement joins TRBV7-2 to TRBJ2-3, with 7 nucleotides matching TRBD2. CDR1 SGHTA and CDR2 FQGNSA come from the germline V gene. The CDR3 length is 17 residues. The junction had 11 bases not matched to a gene; V was cut back by 4 bases and J by 1 base. The CDR3 nucleotides are TGTGCCAGCAGCTCCGTCCGGGACTATCATGGCACAGATACGCAGTATTTT. As protein: CASSSVRDYHGTDTQYF.

The gene calls are TRBV2 and TRBJ1-4; D gene uncertain. Deletions cut 5 bases from V and 5 bases from J, with 18 bases between. CDR1 is SNHLY, CDR2 FYNNEI, per germline. This CDR3 contains 16 residues. The chain's CDR3 is CASSPDGLVVNEKLFF. The CDR3 bases are TGTGCCAGCAGTCCTGACGGATTGGTGGTCAATGAAAAACTGTTTTTT. The whole variable domain, filled in from reference TRBV2 and TRBJ1-4, reads EPEVTQTPSHQVTQMGQEVILRCVPISNHLYFYWYRQILGQKVEFLVSFYNNEISEKSEIFDDQFSVERPDGSNFTLKIRSTKLEDSAMYFCASSPDGLVVNEKLFFGSGTQLSVL.

The chain uses TRBV5-1 and TRBJ1-1, with TRBD1 identical over 9 bases. Germline V gene lookup returns CDR1 SGHRS and CDR2 YFSETQ. With 7 bases clipped from V and 2 bases from J, the junction kept 9 bases outside the gene matches. The CDR3 totals 15 residues. The CDR3 here is CASRDREIGNTEAFF. As DNA, the CDR3 is TGCGCCAGCCGGGACAGGGAGATAGGAAACACTGAAGCTTTCTTT.

V usage is TRBV5-5 and J usage is TRBJ2-2; D is uncertain. The CDR3 is 15 residues long. Germline lookup yields CDR1 SGHKS and CDR2 YYEKEE (reference sequence). Trimming stripped 2 bases from V and 2 bases from J, with 10 bases between. CDR3 loop: CASSFRVRNTGELFF. For the CDR3, the DNA is TGTGCCAGCAGCTTCCGGGTTCGTAACACCGGGGAGCTGTTTTTT. The full variable domain, its missing parts supplied by reference TRBV5-5 and TRBJ2-2, is DAGVTQSPTHLIKTRGQQVTLRCSPISGHKSVSWYQQVLGQGPQFIFQYYEKEERGRGNFPDRFSARQFPNYSSELNVNALLLGDSALYLCASSFRVRNTGELFFGEGSRLTVL.

This clone was seen a handful of times. J is TRBJ2-5 and V is TRBV25-1; weak D call: TRBD2 (6 bases). Germline V gene sequence: CDR1 MGHDK, CDR2 SYGVNS. Trimming shortened V by 3 bases and J by 4 bases, and 9 bases separated the two germline ends. The CDR3 is 13 residues long. This CDR3 is CASSDGGLETQYF. The CDR3 nucleotides read TGTGCCAGCAGTGACGGAGGGTTAGAGACCCAGTACTTC.

The chain carries TRBV28 and TRBJ2-7; 9 bases align to TRBD1. Germline CDR1 reads MDHEN; CDR2 reads SYDVKM. The V gene end was trimmed by 5 bases and the J gene end by 6 bases; junction bases not matched to a gene: 11. The CDR3 has 15 residues. The CDR3 protein is CASSEAGQGSLEQYF. The DNA of the CDR3 is TGTGCCAGCAGTGAAGCGGGACAGGGAAGTCTCGAGCAGTACTTC.

In its sample, this clone was seen a few times. This chain joins TRBV18 and TRBJ1-2; D call uncertain. Between the trimmed V and J ends, which lost 6 bases and 0 bases, there was a span of 8 bases. Germline V gives CDR1 KGHSH, CDR2 LQKENI. This CDR3 has 13 residues. The CDR3 is CASSQSSNYGYTF. CDR3 bases: TGTGCCAGCTCCCAGTCCTCTAACTATGGCTACACCTTC.

The genes are TRBV28 and TRBJ2-5, with TRBD1 matching 9 bases. The germline gives CDR1 MDHEN, CDR2 SYDVKM. The CDR3 has 15 residues. Germline trimming cut 6 bases from V and 3 bases from J; bases unmatched to any gene: 8. The CDR3 spells CASSPSGTGKETQYF. CDR3 sequence (DNA): TGTGCCAGCAGCCCCTCCGGGACAGGGAAAGAGACCCAGTACTTC.

The J gene is TRBJ2-5, the V gene TRBV5-1; D possibly corresponds to TRBD2 (6 bases). The CDR3 spans 16 residues. In germline, CDR1 is SGHRS, CDR2 YFSETQ. Trimming shortened V by 4 bases and J by 1 base, and 17 bases separated the two germline ends. The CDR3 region is CASSMGGVAIQETQYF. In nucleotides, the CDR3 is TGCGCCAGCAGCATGGGGGGTGTAGCGATCCAAGAGACCCAGTACTTC.

This clone appeared a few times. The V and J genes are TRBV5-1 and TRBJ1-5, with 8 bases aligning to TRBD1. V was clipped by 0 bases and J by 7 bases; unmatched bases: 6. The CDR3 has 15 amino acids. Germline V gene data show CDR1 as SGHRS and CDR2 as YFSETQ. The CDR3 sequence: CASSLAGGAGQPQHF. The CDR3 nucleotides read TGCGCCAGCAGCTTGGCAGGGGGCGCGGGACAGCCCCAGCATTTT.